This is a list of T cell receptor beta chains from one sample in a study of radiation and T cells in renal cell carcinoma. The data were produced by immunoSEQ multiplex PCR, yet TCRdb's version contains in-frame clones alone and is incomplete. Of more than 120,000 clones detected, approximately 86% appear once; the ten largest clones hold less than 20%. Specimen: blood, collected from a patient whose treatment included radiotherapy and nephrectomy. These receptors were taken from a woman aged 45-65 years with renal cell carcinoma. Both conserved end residues are part of each CDR3. A D gene is named only where the DNA matches it firmly. Clone size is shown for a subset of rows, as once, few, many or a class of expanded clone.

>-|11|TRBV28|TRBJ2-1|-
CASRADGEQFF
TGTGCCAGCAGGGCAGATGGTGAGCAGTTCTTC
>TRBD2|14|TRBV5-1|TRBJ2-7|-
CASATSGLAYEQYF
TGCGCCAGCGCGACTAGCGGGTTAGCCTACGAGCAGTACTTC
>-|15|TRBV25-1|TRBJ1-1|-
CASSAGGPRPTEAFF
TGTGCCAGCAGTGCCGGTGGGCCGCGGCCCACTGAAGCTTTCTTT
>-|13|TRBV25-1|TRBJ1-6|-
CASSVYRDSPLHF
TGTGCCAGCAGTGTATACAGGGATTCACCCCTCCACTTT
>-|10|TRBV20-1|TRBJ1-1|few
CSAPGFEAFF
TGCAGTGCTCCAGGCTTTGAAGCTTTCTTT
>TRBD1|15|TRBV10-3|TRBJ1-2|once
CAISDGDRSNYGYTF
TGTGCCATCAGTGATGGGGACAGGTCTAACTATGGCTACACCTTC
>TRBD2|15|TRBV7-2|TRBJ2-5|-
CASSLRRGGHETQYF
TGTGCCAGCAGCTTAAGGCGGGGGGGCCATGAGACCCAGTACTTC
>TRBD2|16|TRBV7-9|TRBJ2-5|-
CASSLAGSGGAETQYF
TGTGCCAGCAGCTTAGCGGGTAGCGGGGGGGCCGAGACCCAGTACTTC
>-|14|TRBV6-5|TRBJ2-3|once
CASSYWGRRDTQYF
TGTGCCAGCAGTTATTGGGGAAGAAGGGATACGCAGTATTTT
>TRBD2|15|TRBV5-1|TRBJ2-1|-
CASSWETSGVNEQFF
TGCGCCAGCAGCTGGGAGACTAGCGGGGTGAATGAGCAGTTCTTC
>TRBD1|16|TRBV5-6|TRBJ2-5|-
CASSFPRQGAGETQYF
TGTGCCAGCAGCTTCCCGCGACAGGGGGCAGGGGAGACCCAGTACTTC
>TRBD2|14|TRBV5-1|TRBJ2-7|once
CASTVTSGSDEQYF
TGCGCCAGCACTGTGACTAGCGGGAGCGACGAGCAGTACTTC
>-|13|TRBV7-2|TRBJ1-5|-
CASSSGANQPQHF
TGTGCCAGCAGCTCAGGGGCCAATCAGCCCCAGCATTTT
>TRBD1|15|TRBV25-1|TRBJ2-2|-
CASSARQGYTGELFF
TGTGCCAGCAGTGCCCGACAGGGGTACACCGGGGAGCTGTTTTTT
>TRBD2|13|TRBV6-5|TRBJ2-7|once
CASSFGRAGEQYF
TGTGCCAGCAGCTTCGGGAGGGCCGGCGAGCAGTACTTC
>-|13|TRBV19|TRBJ1-5|once
CATKDDSNQPQHF
TGTGCCACTAAAGATGATAGCAATCAGCCCCAGCATTTT
>-|17|TRBV21-1|TRBJ2-4|-
CASVRPGTSGKRWIQYF
TGTGCCAGCGTCAGACCCGGGACTAGCGGGAAGAGGTGGATTCAGTACTTC
>-|15|TRBV2|TRBJ2-3|-
CASSPGRGSTDTQYF
TGTGCCAGCAGCCCCGGTAGGGGTAGCACAGATACGCAGTATTTT
>-|13|TRBV6-5|TRBJ2-3|once
CASTEEATDTQYF
TGTGCCAGCACCGAAGAGGCCACAGATACGCAGTATTTT
>TRBD1|15|TRBV6-1|TRBJ1-1|-
CASLWTGTMNTEAFF
TGTGCCAGTCTTTGGACAGGAACTATGAACACTGAAGCTTTCTTT
>-|14|TRBV9|TRBJ1-1|few
CASSVEGFNTEAFF
TGTGCCAGCAGCGTAGAAGGGTTCAACACTGAAGCTTTCTTT
>-|14|TRBV18|TRBJ1-4|-
CASSPDRKNEKLFF
TGTGCCAGCTCACCGGACAGAAAGAATGAAAAACTGTTTTTT
>TRBD1|16|TRBV10-3|TRBJ1-4|-
CAISARGQGTNEKLFF
TGTGCCATCAGCGCCCGTGGACAGGGAACTAATGAAAAACTGTTTTTT
>-|13|TRBV19|TRBJ1-5|-
CASTPYSNQPQHF
TGTGCCAGTACCCCATATAGCAATCAGCCCCAGCATTTT
>-|14|TRBV7-3|TRBJ1-1|-
CASSLEPPYTEAFF
TGTGCCAGCAGCTTAGAGCCCCCCTACACTGAAGCTTTCTTT
>TRBD2|13|TRBV2|TRBJ2-5|-
CASISGRGETQYF
TGTGCCAGCATTAGCGGGAGAGGTGAGACCCAGTACTTC
>-|16|TRBV6-4|TRBJ2-3|-
CASSDSITRVPDTQYF
TGTGCCAGCAGTGATTCGATAACCAGGGTCCCAGATACGCAGTATTTT
>-|11|TRBV28|TRBJ1-1|-
CASSLTGSSFF
TGTGCCAGCAGTCTTACAGGGTCGTCTTTCTTT
>TRBD2|16|TRBV5-1|TRBJ2-2|-
CASSLAGARNTGELFF
TGCGCCAGCAGCCTAGCGGGAGCCCGGAACACCGGGGAGCTGTTTTTT